These 26 T cell receptor beta chains originate from one sample sequenced in a study of CD4 T cells in relation to SARS-CoV-2 and coronaviruses. TCRdb's table, derived via immunoSEQ multiplex PCR, lists solely in-frame clones and lacks some. Seen here are 15,000 to 20,000 clones, 65% to 75% observed once, and the top ten hold about 30%. Their target antigens are unknown. The unexposed donors gave CD4+ T cells in about 2010-2019, prior to COVID-19. After more than eight days of culture, CD4+ T cells were isolated. The sample taken for sequencing was CD4+ T cells from PBMCs, cultured in vitro. The receptors originated from a human donor in good health.

The V gene is TRBV7-2, the J gene TRBJ2-7; D is possibly TRBD1 (6 bases). The CDR3 is made up of 13 amino acids. The ends were cut back, 7 bases at V and 4 bases at J, with 14 bases in the middle. Germline loops: CDR1 SGHTA, CDR2 FQGNSA. CDR3 nucleotide sequence: TGTGCCAGCAACCCCGGGACAAGATACGAGCAGTACTTC. Translated, it gives CASNPGTRYEQYF.

This clone was seen only a few times. The rearrangement links TRBV4-1 to TRBJ1-5, with D perhaps TRBD1 (6 bases). Trimming removed 0 bases from V and 7 bases from J, with 10 bases in between. The length of the CDR3 is 14 residues. Germline values: CDR1 MGHRA, CDR2 YSYEKL. In DNA form, the CDR3 reads TGCGCCAGCAGCCAAGATCCGGGGGCGCAGCCCCAGCATTTT. Translated, it gives CASSQDPGAQPQHF.

The chain couples TRBV28 to TRBJ1-4, with D hard to call. In germline, CDR1 is MDHEN, CDR2 SYDVKM. V lost 4 bases, J lost 0 bases, and 6 bases lay in between. The CDR3 is made up of 14 amino acids. For the CDR3, the DNA is TGTGCCAGCAGTTCGGGATCAACTAATGAAAAACTGTTTTTT. This codes for CASSSGSTNEKLFF.

This chain connects TRBV7-9 to TRBJ2-3, with 8 positions matching TRBD2. The germline V gene encodes CDR1 SEHNR and CDR2 FQNEAQ (reference sequence). The CDR3 runs 19 residues. Trimming cost V 1 base and J 4 bases; bases outside gene matches: 16. The CDR3 sequence is CASSLGVAAGVMGADTQYF. The CDR3 DNA sequence: TGTGCCAGCAGCTTAGGAGTCGCAGCGGGAGTTATGGGGGCAGATACGCAGTATTTT.

This sequence joins TRBV7-9 and TRBJ1-1; no clear D. CDR3 length: 15 amino acids. Germline values: CDR1 SEHNR, CDR2 FQNEAQ (reference sequence). Trimming removed 3 bases at V and 8 bases at J, with 19 bases between. This chain's CDR3 is CASSFWTVADPEAFF. The CDR3 DNA reads TGTGCCAGCAGCTTTTGGACGGTAGCCGACCCCGAAGCTTTCTTT.

The chain recombines TRBV3-1 (or the pseudogene TRBV3-2) with TRBJ2-7; 10 bases are a match to TRBD2. The CDR3 runs to 15 residues. Germline values: CDR1 LGHDT, CDR2 YNNKEL (reference sequence). V lost 4 bases and J lost 4; bases outside the gene matches: 7. The CDR3, as DNA: TGTGCCAGCAGCCCACTAGCGGGAATTACTTACGAGCAGTACTTC. Translation: CASSPLAGITYEQYF.

The chain links TRBV6-2 or TRBV6-3 to TRBJ2-7, with D tentatively TRBD1 (6 bases). The length of the CDR3 is 15 residues. The germline V gene encodes CDR1 MNHEY and CDR2 SVGEGT. V was clipped by 0 bases and J by 7 bases, with 16 bases between them. The CDR3 spells CASSYSATGKIEQYF. The CDR3 region has the DNA TGTGCCAGCAGTTACTCCGCTACAGGGAAGATAGAGCAGTACTTC.

The V and J genes are TRBV5-1 and TRBJ1-1; D remains ambiguous. Germline values: CDR1 SGHRS, CDR2 YFSETQ. V lost 0 bases and J lost 1, with 4 bases in between. The CDR3 length is 13 residues. CDR3: CASSLEENTEAFF. The CDR3 bases are TGCGCCAGCAGCTTGGAAGAGAACACTGAAGCTTTCTTT.

The rearrangement uses TRBV9 and TRBJ2-4; perhaps TRBD2 as D (6 bases). The ends were cut back, 2 bases at V and 1 base at J, with 10 bases in the middle. Germline assignment: CDR1 SGDLS and CDR2 YYNGEE. The CDR3 length is 15 residues. This chain's CDR3 is CASSVTEGAKNIQYF. The CDR3, as DNA: TGTGCCAGCAGCGTCACGGAGGGGGCCAAAAACATTCAGTACTTC.

The chain joins TRBV19 to TRBJ2-1, with D perhaps assigned TRBD1 or TRBD2 (5 bases each). Germline values: CDR1 LNHDA, CDR2 SQIVND (reference sequence). CDR3 length: 17 amino acids. V lost 4 bases and J lost 4, with 20 bases in between. The CDR3 reads CASSNRKGRTPYNEQFF. The CDR3 region has the DNA TGTGCCAGTAGTAACAGGAAGGGGAGAACCCCATACAATGAGCAGTTCTTC.

This chain connects TRBV5-8 to TRBJ1-1; the D is unclear. The V gene's germline CDR1 is SGHTS and CDR2 YDEGEE. The CDR3 has 16 residues. V was pared by 0 bases and J by 1 base, with 13 bases between. The CDR3, as DNA: TGTGCCAGCAGCTTGGTCCAGGCCTTGCGGAACACTGAAGCTTTCTTT. This translates into CASSLVQALRNTEAFF. The full variable domain, with the rest looked up from reference TRBV5-8 and TRBJ1-1, is EAGVTQSPTHLIKTRGQQATLRCSPISGHTSVYWYQQALGLGLQFLLWYDEGEERNRGNFPPRFSGRQFPNYSSELNVNALELEDSALYLCASSLVQALRNTEAFFGQGTRLTVV.

The chain carries TRBV5-1 and TRBJ2-7, with a possible D match to TRBD1 (5 bases). This CDR3 spans 15 amino acids. Germline V gene data show CDR1 as SGHRS and CDR2 as YFSETQ. V lost 0 bases, J lost 5 bases, and 15 bases lay in between. CDR3 protein: CASSLEGLVSHEQYF. DNA of the CDR3: TGCGCCAGCAGCTTGGAGGGGCTGGTTTCCCACGAGCAGTACTTC.

This clone was observed a handful of times. The chain is built from TRBV5-4 and TRBJ1-1; TRBD1 matches at 7 bases. CDR1 SGHNT and CDR2 YYREEE come from the germline V gene (reference sequence). V lost 1 base to trimming and J lost 1 base; unmatched junction nucleotides: 7. CDR3 length equals 16 residues. The CDR3 region has the DNA TGTGCCAGCAGCTTGTCCCACAGGGGATCGAACACTGAAGCTTTCTTT. Protein sequence: CASSLSHRGSNTEAFF.

This clone was detected a few times. The chain combines TRBV11-2 with TRBJ1-1, with unresolved D. This CDR3 has 15 amino acids. The germline gives CDR1 SGHAT, CDR2 FQNNGV. V was clipped by 1 base and J by 1 base, with 10 bases between them. This CDR3 is CASSLVGITNTEAFF. DNA for the CDR3: TGTGCCAGCAGCTTAGTCGGCATAACGAACACTGAAGCTTTCTTT.

The rearrangement uses TRBV7-2 and TRBJ2-1; a weak D match, TRBD1 (6 bases). The CDR3 has 13 amino acids. The germline V gene encodes CDR1 SGHTA and CDR2 FQGNSA. V lost 2 bases to trimming and J lost 10 bases, with 12 bases between them. The CDR3 DNA sequence: TGTGCCAGCAGCTTATTCCAACAGGGAGAGCAGTTCTTC. It encodes CASSLFQQGEQFF.

The rearrangement links TRBV18 to TRBJ1-1; no firm D call. V was cut by 0 bases and J by 5 bases, with 19 bases left in between. The germline V gene has CDR1 KGHSH and CDR2 LQKENI. This CDR3 has 17 amino acids. The CDR3: CASSPPEAQSIRTEAFF. Here the CDR3 DNA reads TGTGCCAGCTCACCACCGGAGGCACAGTCGATAAGGACTGAAGCTTTCTTT.

This clone was seen a handful of times. The V gene is TRBV5-1, the J gene TRBJ2-7; 11 nucleotides line up with TRBD2. V shed 3 bases, J shed 3 bases, and the junction held 11 bases outside the gene matches. Germline values: CDR1 SGHRS, CDR2 YFSETQ. The CDR3 covers 17 residues. The CDR3 region has the DNA TGCGCCAGCAGCTCGCCACCGACTAGCGGGACGAACTACGAGCAGTACTTC. Translation: CASSSPPTSGTNYEQYF.

The V and J genes are TRBV2 and TRBJ1-5; no firm D call. Germline loops: CDR1 SNHLY, CDR2 FYNNEI. Trimming left V 8 bases short and J 0 bases short, with 11 bases between. The CDR3 spans 14 residues. The chain's CDR3 is CASLERNSNQPQHF. For the CDR3, the DNA is TGTGCCAGCCTAGAGAGAAATAGCAATCAGCCCCAGCATTTT. Filled out from reference TRBV2 and TRBJ1-5, the complete variable domain reads EPEVTQTPSHQVTQMGQEVILRCVPISNHLYFYWYRQILGQKVEFLVSFYNNEISEKSEIFDDQFSVERPDGSNFTLKIRSTKLEDSAMYFCASLERNSNQPQHFGDGTRLSIL.

This clone was seen only once. The chain carries TRBV3-1 (or the pseudogene TRBV3-2) and TRBJ1-2, with D possibly matching TRBD1 (6 bases). The V gene's germline CDR1 is LGHDT and CDR2 YNNKEL (reference sequence). Trimming left V 4 bases short and J 0 bases short, with 6 bases between. The CDR3 runs to 13 residues. CDR3 residues: CASSRDTNYGYTF. CDR3 coding DNA: TGTGCCAGCAGCCGGGACACTAACTATGGCTACACCTTC.

The rearrangement links TRBV9 to TRBJ2-3, with TRBD2 matching 10 bases. This CDR3 is 17 amino acids long. Looked up from germline, CDR1 is SGDLS and CDR2 is YYNGEE. After removal of 3 bases from V and 6 bases from J, the junction contained 13 bases not matched to a gene. The CDR3 reads CASSALRAGGPPDTQYF. The CDR3 nucleotides are TGTGCCAGCAGCGCCTTAAGAGCGGGAGGGCCTCCCGATACGCAGTATTTT.

This chain joins TRBV11-1 and TRBJ2-1; 7 bases align to TRBD1. The germline CDR1 and CDR2 sequences are SGHAT and FQDESV (reference sequence). The CDR3 loop spans 15 amino acids. With V trimmed by 0 bases and J by 1 base, 0 bases remained unmatched. In DNA, the CDR3 is TGTGCCAGCAGCTTAGCCAGGGGGTCCTACAATGAGCAGTTCTTC. This gives the protein CASSLARGSYNEQFF.

This clone was recorded a few times. The chain couples TRBV14 to TRBJ2-7; a weak D match, TRBD2 (6 bases). Germline CDR1 reads SGHDN; CDR2 reads FVKESK. Trimming pared 2 bases from V and 6 bases from J, leaving 11 bases between. The CDR3 has 13 residues. This chain's CDR3 is CASSQIGSTEQYF. DNA for the CDR3: TGTGCCAGCAGCCAAATCGGGAGCACCGAGCAGTACTTC.

This chain connects TRBV11-2 to TRBJ2-7; D remains ambiguous. This CDR3 is built from 14 residues. The germline V and J ends were trimmed by 3 bases and 5 bases, with 14 bases remaining between them. Germline V lookup: CDR1 SGHAT, CDR2 FQNNGV. CDR3 sequence: CASSLAGPLNEQYF. The CDR3 DNA is TGTGCCAGCAGCTTGGCAGGACCACTCAACGAGCAGTACTTC.

There are a few counts of this clone. The chain uses TRBV5-1 and TRBJ2-3, with 7 positions matching TRBD2. This CDR3 is built from 14 residues. Losses at the gene ends were 6 bases for V and 3 bases for J; bases not matched to a gene: 7. Looked up from germline, CDR1 is SGHRS and CDR2 is YFSETQ. In DNA, the CDR3 is TGCGCCAGCACAGGCGGGAGTGGGACAGATACGCAGTATTTT. It yields the protein CASTGGSGTDTQYF.

The chain is built from TRBV5-5 and TRBJ2-1; 12 bases are shared with TRBD1. Germline V gene sequence: CDR1 SGHKS, CDR2 YYEKEE (reference sequence). The CDR3 runs 15 residues. J lost 5 bases, V lost 4 bases, and 4 bases had no gene match. CDR3 protein: CASSLGQGAHNEQFF. The CDR3 nucleotides read TGTGCCAGCAGCCTGGGACAGGGGGCCCACAATGAGCAGTTCTTC.

J is TRBJ2-7 and V is TRBV6-5; possibly TRBD2 for D (6 bases). Germline CDR1 reads MNHEY; CDR2 reads SVGAGI. V was pared by 7 bases and J by 4 bases, with 17 bases between. This CDR3 spans 14 amino acids. The CDR3 here is CASNNRDSGYEQYF. For the CDR3, the DNA is TGTGCCAGCAACAACCGGGACTCCGGGTACGAGCAGTACTTC.